Listed below are T cell receptor beta chains from one sample, sequenced in a study of blood T cell repertoires in COVID-19. TCRdb keeps only in-frame clones here, not all; method: immunoSEQ multiplex PCR. The sample carries a few hundred thousand clones, roughly 80% recorded once. Sequenced material: peripheral blood. These receptor sequences come from an elderly woman with COVID-19, enrolled during active disease. Each CDR3 is given without its conserved first and last residue.

V: TRBV6-5
J: TRBJ2-1
CDR3: ASSYSITTYNEQF

V: TRBV5-1
J: TRBJ2-5
CDR3: ASSSLQGAGGETQY

V: TRBV5-1
J: TRBJ1-4
CDR3: ASRPGSGVTNEKLF

V: TRBV7-2
J: TRBJ2-1
CDR3: ASSFSLAGMVTQF

V: TRBV4-3
J: TRBJ2-7
CDR3: ASSQDSGRVRQQY

V: TRBV5-1
J: TRBJ1-5
CDR3: ASSLSGGQPQH

V: TRBV2
J: TRBJ2-3
CDR3: ASTGDSPGTQY

V: TRBV5-6
J: TRBJ2-5
CDR3: ASTLAGGFQETQY

V: TRBV24-1
J: TRBJ2-3
CDR3: ATSLSGGTDTQY

V: TRBV24-1
J: TRBJ1-6
CDR3: ATSERVVDSPLH

V: TRBV28
J: TRBJ1-1
CDR3: ASSFEYTEAF

V: TRBV3-1/TRBV3-2
J: TRBJ1-6
CDR3: ASSQQGGSPLH

V: TRBV18
J: TRBJ2-3
CDR3: ASSPRGESTDTQY

V: TRBV4-2
J: TRBJ2-2
CDR3: ASSQQLPGTGRIANTGELF

V: TRBV6-2/TRBV6-3
J: TRBJ1-2
CDR3: ASSHTAMYGYT

V: TRBV9
J: TRBJ1-1
CDR3: ASSADLNRNTEAF

V: TRBV11-2
J: TRBJ1-1
CDR3: ATSWGGTEAF

V: TRBV19
J: TRBJ1-2
CDR3: ASRSRDSLYGYT

V: TRBV5-1
J: TRBJ2-1
CDR3: ASSPDSGRAYEQF

V: TRBV24-1
J: TRBJ2-2
CDR3: ATSDLGRGDTGELF

V: TRBV18
J: TRBJ1-5
CDR3: ASSPPPRGNQPQH

V: TRBV28
J: TRBJ2-2
CDR3: ASTWGGGELF

V: TRBV19
J: TRBJ2-1
CDR3: ASSIKWSSSGSRQF

V: TRBV4-1
J: TRBJ1-6
CDR3: ASSQRQGAQASPLH

V: TRBV5-4
J: TRBJ2-1
CDR3: ASSFPREGEQF

V: TRBV5-8
J: TRBJ1-1
CDR3: ASSRTAPNTEAF

V: TRBV7-3
J: TRBJ1-1
CDR3: ASSRDSGSGEAF

V: TRBV5-4
J: TRBJ1-2
CDR3: ASSLDRKHGYT

V: TRBV18
J: TRBJ1-1
CDR3: ASSSGGRTEAF

V: TRBV5-4
J: TRBJ1-1
CDR3: ASSAPRTAEAF

V: TRBV10-3
J: TRBJ1-2
CDR3: AIRGQGLGYT

V: TRBV18
J: TRBJ1-2
CDR3: ASSENDSQGYGYT

V: TRBV19
J: TRBJ2-1
CDR3: ASSIDTHGSGGNNEQF

V: TRBV28
J: TRBJ1-5
CDR3: ASSSRGYVGNQPQH

V: TRBV6-5
J: TRBJ2-4
CDR3: ASSSSGRARDIQY

V: TRBV11-2
J: TRBJ1-1
CDR3: ASSLGQLAF

V: TRBV6-5
J: TRBJ2-5
CDR3: ASKRGIQETQY

V: TRBV18
J: TRBJ1-2
CDR3: ASSPGSNYGYT

V: TRBV27
J: TRBJ1-1
CDR3: ASSTGDSEAF

V: TRBV19
J: TRBJ1-5
CDR3: ATQTGGGHRQPQH

V: TRBV9
J: TRBJ2-3
CDR3: ASSVALSGRTTDTQY

V: TRBV9
J: TRBJ2-2
CDR3: ASSVVGTAPGELF

V: TRBV3-1/TRBV3-2
J: TRBJ2-3
CDR3: ASSQVSGNTQY

V: TRBV11-3
J: TRBJ1-1
CDR3: VSSQGGNTEAF

V: TRBV5-1
J: TRBJ2-7
CDR3: ASSLRIAGGAEQY

V: TRBV27
J: TRBJ1-5
CDR3: ASSLRGYNQPQH

V: TRBV20-1
J: TRBJ2-5
CDR3: SASSETQY

V: TRBV12-3/TRBV12-4
J: TRBJ1-2
CDR3: ASSSNRVRYT

V: TRBV27
J: TRBJ2-7
CDR3: ASSSNRRGEQY